Shown below are 15 T cell receptor beta chains from a single sample sequenced in a study of beta chain features in type 1 diabetes (dated by TCRdb to 2016 to 2019). Study-wide findings and limitations: Type 1 diabetes patients showed a moderate but significant shortening of TCRB CDR3 length in all four CD4+ subsets.

No antigen has been assigned to these receptors. The library was generated by the immunoSEQ multiplex PCR assay. The High Capacity cDNA Reverse Transcription Kit was used to reverse transcribe all of the isolated RNA, meaning that expressed TCRB transcripts were what got sequenced. In its TCRdb copy, this immuneACCESS table keeps in-frame sequences only and misses some clones. Where compared with another copy, unresolved V genes explain less than half of these, and the others have no known cause. The sample table lists about 300,000 clones, approximately 12% of them with a count of one. The top ten constitute roughly 0.015% of the sample. Specimen: naive CD4+ T cells from blood. In light of the paper, this sample's cell subset or site label describes: true naive CD4+ T cells. The receptors stem from a woman aged 18-29 years with type 1 diabetes.

The CDR3: CASSPPTSGRGNEQFF. The CDR3, as DNA: TGTGCCAGCAGCCCCCCGACTAGCGGGAGGGGGAATGAGCAGTTCTTC. The J gene is TRBJ2-1, the V gene TRBV7-9, with TRBD2 matching over 14 bases. Germline V gives CDR1 SEHNR, CDR2 FQNEAQ (reference sequence). The CDR3 is made up of 16 amino acids. V was pared by 5 bases and J by 7 bases, with 7 bases of the junction left unmatched.

This clone was picked up a small number of times. The chain joins TRBV6-5 to TRBJ2-3, with D possibly TRBD2 on 5 matching bases. The germline V gene has CDR1 MNHEY and CDR2 SVGAGI. V was clipped by 2 bases and J by 2 bases, with 5 bases between them. The CDR3 length is 13 residues. CDR3 sequence reads: CASSYRDTDTQYF. The CDR3 DNA reads as TGTGCCAGCAGTTACCGGGACACAGATACGCAGTATTTT.

About this clone: Other DNA sequences from this sample encode an identical CDR3 as well. The V call is TRBV15, the J call TRBJ2-1; D call uncertain. Germline V gives CDR1 LNHNV, CDR2 YYDKDF (reference sequence). Between the trimmed V and J ends, which lost 2 bases and 2 bases, there was a span of 13 bases. This CDR3 has 16 amino acids. The CDR3 protein is CATSRRRETTYNEQFF. The CDR3 nucleotides read TGTGCCACCAGCAGACGCCGCGAGACAACCTACAATGAGCAGTTCTTC.

This clone came up a few times. The chain employs TRBV5-4 and TRBJ2-5; D may be TRBD1 (6 bases). There are 14 residues in the CDR3. Looked up from germline, CDR1 is SGHNT and CDR2 is YYREEE (reference sequence). V was pared by 6 bases and J by 1 base, with 13 bases between. As DNA, the CDR3 is TGTGCCAGCACCAATAAAGGGGGCCAAGAGACCCAGTACTTC. It codes for CASTNKGGQETQYF.

The sample holds a few counts of this clone. The chain joins TRBV6-1 to TRBJ2-7; the match to TRBD1 covers 8 bases. CDR3 length: 16 amino acids. CDR1 and CDR2 from the germline V gene are MNHNS and SASEGT. The ends lost 4 bases at V and 0 bases at J; junction bases unmatched: 8. CDR3 loop: CASSVHRDRSSYEQYV. The DNA of the CDR3 is TGTGCCAGCAGTGTGCACCGGGACAGGAGCTCCTACGAGCAGTACGTC.

This clone turned up a few times. The chain is built from TRBV7-2 and TRBJ2-3; 7 nucleotides match TRBD1. The length of the CDR3 is 12 residues. Germline values: CDR1 SGHTA, CDR2 FQGNSA. The ends lost 5 bases at V and 7 bases at J; junction bases unmatched: 3. This chain's CDR3 is CASSLGQNTQYF. In nucleotides, the CDR3 is TGTGCCAGCAGCCTGGGACAGAATACGCAGTATTTT.

CDR3 sequence reads: CASSLAGTSGRYEQYF. The CDR3, as DNA: TGCGCCAGCAGCTTGGCCGGGACTAGCGGGAGATACGAGCAGTACTTC. The chain carries TRBV5-1 and TRBJ2-7; 14 bases line up with TRBD2. Germline CDR1 and CDR2: SGHRS and YFSETQ. The V segment lost 0 bases and the J segment 4 bases; nucleotides outside the gene matches: 3. The CDR3 sequence is 16 residues long.

This chain uses TRBV9 with TRBJ2-1; no firm D call. Germline V gives CDR1 SGDLS, CDR2 YYNGEE. The V gene lost 6 bases and the J gene lost 7 bases, with 14 bases spanning the gap. The CDR3 has 13 residues. CDR3: CASTDQVKNEQFF. The CDR3 region has the DNA TGTGCCAGCACCGATCAGGTGAAAAATGAGCAGTTCTTC.

This clone was detected only a few times. V gene TRBV18 combines with J gene TRBJ2-1; TRBD2 aligns across 11 bases. Germline V gives CDR1 KGHSH, CDR2 LQKENI. Unmatched junction bases numbered 7, after V lost 3 bases and J lost 6 bases. The CDR3 spans 16 residues. The CDR3 DNA reads TGTGCCAGCTCACCGCGAACCGGGACTAGCGGCAATGAGCAGTTCTTC. The encoded protein is CASSPRTGTSGNEQFF.

The chain uses TRBV30 and TRBJ1-5, with 7 bases lining up with TRBD1. With 2 bases clipped from V and 5 bases from J, the junction kept 3 bases outside the gene matches. The CDR3 consists of 13 residues. Germline V gene data show CDR1 as GTSNPN and CDR2 as SVGIG (reference sequence). CDR3 residues: CAWSTGAYQPQHF. The CDR3, as DNA: TGTGCCTGGAGTACAGGGGCGTATCAGCCCCAGCATTTT. The full variable domain, completed using reference TRBV30 and TRBJ1-5, is SQTIHQWPATLVQPVGSPLSLECTVEGTSNPNLYWYRQAAGRGLQLLFYSVGIGQISSEVPQNLSASRPQDRQFILSSKKLLLSDSGFYLCAWSTGAYQPQHFGDGTRLSIL.

The chain uses TRBV6-6 and TRBJ1-1; the match to TRBD1 covers 7 bases. CDR1 is MNHNY and CDR2 is SVGAGI in the germline V gene (reference sequence). The CDR3 is 14 amino acids. Losses at the gene ends were 0 bases for V and 11 bases for J; bases not matched to a gene: 9. CDR3 DNA sequence: TGTGCCAGCAGTTACTCGAGCAGGGCAGGGGGGGCTTTCTTT. Its protein is CASSYSSRAGGAFF.

J is TRBJ2-7 and V is TRBV5-1; D possibly corresponds to TRBD1 (6 bases). Trimming took 4 bases from V and 2 from J, leaving 13 bases between them. Germline assignment: CDR1 SGHRS and CDR2 YFSETQ. The CDR3 is 14 amino acids. This chain's CDR3 is CASSLGYRAYEQYF. DNA for the CDR3: TGCGCCAGCAGCCTGGGTTACAGGGCCTACGAGCAGTACTTC.

To note about this clone: The same CDR3 is also encoded by other DNA sequences in this sample. The chain has TRBV19 and TRBJ2-1; 9 bases match TRBD1. The CDR3 length is 15 residues. The junction had 2 bases not matched to a gene; V was cut back by 2 bases and J by 3 bases. CDR1 is LNHDA, CDR2 SQIVND, per germline (reference sequence). In DNA, the CDR3 is TGTGCCAGTAGTATACCGGGACAGGGCTACAATGAGCAGTTCTTC. Translating gives CASSIPGQGYNEQFF.

This clone was counted a few times. The chain has TRBV18 and TRBJ2-2; a weak D match, TRBD2 (5 bases). Trimming left V 5 bases short and J 6 bases short, with 22 bases between. Germline values: CDR1 KGHSH, CDR2 LQKENI. The CDR3 extends over 17 amino acids. This CDR3 reads CASSKSTVGIGAGELFF. The CDR3 nucleotides are TGTGCCAGCTCAAAGTCAACGGTCGGGATAGGCGCCGGGGAGCTGTTTTTT.

The J gene is TRBJ2-7, the V gene TRBV4-3, with TRBD2 matching over 12 bases. V trimming: 8 bases; J trimming: 0 bases; junction bases outside the gene matches: 8. The CDR3 is 16 residues long. The germline V gene has CDR1 LGHNA and CDR2 YSLEER. The CDR3 DNA follows: TGCGCCAGCCCAGGACTAGCGGGGACAAGCTCCTACGAGCAGTACGTC. Translation gives CASPGLAGTSSYEQYV.